This passage covers 24 T cell receptor beta chains from one sample sequenced in a study of blood T cell repertoires in COVID-19. Clones were read by immunoSEQ multiplex PCR, and TCRdb kept only the in-frame ones, dropping some. The sample yields 70,000 or so clones, 65% to 90% seen once. The sample taken for sequencing was peripheral blood. The source is a woman aged 60-75 years with acute or convalescent COVID-19.

The chain uses TRBV2 and TRBJ1-6; D is undetermined. The CDR3 is 11 residues long. Germline V gene data show CDR1 as SNHLY and CDR2 as FYNNEI. V lost 2 bases and J 10 bases, leaving 3 bases between the germline ends. The chain's CDR3 is CASSEQSPLHF. The CDR3, as DNA: TGTGCCAGCAGTGAACAATCACCCCTCCACTTT.

The rearrangement joins TRBV6-1 to TRBJ1-2; 11 nucleotides agree with TRBD1. The CDR3 contains 16 residues. J gave up 0 bases and V 4 bases, and 4 bases lay outside the gene matches. The germline V gene encodes CDR1 MNHNS and CDR2 SASEGT. The CDR3 nucleotides read TGTGCCAGCAGTGGACGGACAGGGGGCCCTAACTATGGCTACACCTTC. This translates into CASSGRTGGPNYGYTF.

This chain joins TRBV12-3 or TRBV12-4 and TRBJ1-1; 11 nucleotides align to TRBD1. The CDR3 is 13 residues long. Germline trimming cut 1 base from V and 10 bases from J; bases unmatched to any gene: 2. The CDR3 DNA reads as TGTGCCAGCAGTTTAGGGACAGGGGGCAGAGCTTTCTTT. Its translation: CASSLGTGGRAFF.

This chain joins TRBV5-5 and TRBJ1-2; weak D call: TRBD1 (5 bases). The germline gives CDR1 SGHKS, CDR2 YYEKEE (reference sequence). This CDR3 comprises 14 residues. V gave up 4 bases and J gave up 4 bases, with 14 bases separating them. This CDR3 reads CASSTWGSPYGYTF. For the CDR3, the DNA is TGTGCCAGCAGCACGTGGGGCAGCCCCTATGGCTACACCTTC.

The rearrangement links TRBV9 to TRBJ2-7, with 12 nucleotides matching TRBD2. Germline CDR1 and CDR2: SGDLS and YYNGEE. V was pared by 0 bases and J by 4 bases, with 2 bases of the junction left unmatched. This CDR3 contains 15 residues. CDR3 bases: TGTGCCAGCAGCGTAGAAGGGACTAGCGGGTACGAGCAGTACTTC. It specifies CASSVEGTSGYEQYF.

The V call is TRBV7-9, the J call TRBJ1-5; no reliable D call. The length of the CDR3 is 13 residues. Germline V gene lookup returns CDR1 SEHNR and CDR2 FQNEAQ (reference sequence). V was cut by 1 base and J by 5 bases, with 6 bases left in between. The chain's CDR3 is CASSLGSDQPQHF. For the CDR3, the DNA is TGTGCCAGCAGCTTAGGCAGCGATCAGCCCCAGCATTTT.

This chain connects TRBV24-1 to TRBJ2-3, with TRBD2 as a possible D gene (5 bases). V was trimmed by 5 bases and J by 1 base, leaving 9 bases between them. The CDR3 is 14 amino acids. CDR1 and CDR2 (germline): KGHDR, SFDVKD. The CDR3 region is CATSANGGTDTQYF. For the CDR3, the DNA is TGTGCCACCAGTGCCAACGGGGGCACAGATACGCAGTATTTT.

This clone was observed a handful of times. CDR3 in DNA: TGTGCCAGCAGCTCGGGGGGAGGGGGGATCTTGAATCAGCCCCAGCATTTT. This gives the protein CASSSGGGGILNQPQHF. The V gene is TRBV5-4, the J gene TRBJ1-5; possibly TRBD1 for D (6 bases). The germline V and J ends were trimmed by 3 bases and 4 bases, with 20 bases remaining between them. Germline CDR1 and CDR2: SGHNT and YYREEE (reference sequence). CDR3 size: 17 residues.

The gene calls are TRBV6-5 and TRBJ1-2; 11 nucleotides agree with TRBD1. With V trimmed by 5 bases and J by 4 bases, 3 bases remained unmatched. CDR3 length: 14 amino acids. CDR1 is MNHEY and CDR2 is SVGAGI in the germline V gene. CDR3 in amino acids: CASSRDRGSYGYTF. DNA of the CDR3: TGTGCCAGCAGTCGGGACAGGGGGTCCTATGGCTACACCTTC.

The chain has TRBV28 and TRBJ1-6; D is unresolved. Germline CDR1 reads MDHEN; CDR2 reads SYDVKM. Trimming left V 3 bases short and J 1 base short, with 13 bases between. The CDR3 contains 17 residues. In DNA, the CDR3 is TGTGCCAGCAGTTTTGCGGCGGGATCTTCCTATAATTCACCCCTCCACTTT. Protein product: CASSFAAGSSYNSPLHF.

In its sample, this clone was seen once. The chain links TRBV7-2 to TRBJ2-4; 8 bases align to TRBD1. Germline trimming cut 5 bases from V and 0 bases from J; bases unmatched to any gene: 9. Germline CDR1 SGHTA, CDR2 FQGNSA. The CDR3 sequence is 17 residues long. Here the CDR3 reads CASSPRQGLLAKNIQYF. The CDR3 nucleotides read TGTGCCAGCAGCCCCCGACAGGGGCTATTAGCCAAAAACATTCAGTACTTC. Variable domain in full (rest from reference TRBV7-2 and TRBJ2-4): GAGVSQSPSNKVTEKGKDVELRCDPISGHTALYWYRQSLGQGLEFLIYFQGNSAPDKSGLPSDRFSAERTGGSVSTLTIQRTQQEDSAVYLCASSPRQGLLAKNIQYFGAGTRLSVL.

The chain is built from TRBV27 and TRBJ2-2; 7 positions match TRBD2. This CDR3 has 14 residues. The V segment lost 6 bases and the J segment 6 bases; nucleotides outside the gene matches: 7. Germline CDR1 reads MNHEY; CDR2 reads SMNVEV (reference sequence). Written as DNA, the CDR3 is TGTGCCAGCAGCCGCCTAACTAGCGCCGGGGAGCTGTTTTTT. This gives the protein CASSRLTSAGELFF.

The CDR3 DNA sequence: TGTGCCAGCAGCCCTGGGACAGGGTGGATTGGAAACACCATATATTTT. Amino acids: CASSPGTGWIGNTIYF. This rearrangement joins TRBV6-2 or TRBV6-3 to TRBJ1-3, with 9 bases that match TRBD1. The length of the CDR3 is 16 residues. CDR1 and CDR2 from the germline V gene are MNHEY and SVGEGT. The junction had 9 bases not matched to a gene; V was cut back by 6 bases and J by 3 bases.

The chain couples TRBV4-2 to TRBJ1-3, with 7 bases lining up with TRBD1. Trimming at V came to 6 bases and at J to 0 bases, leaving 8 bases not matched to a gene. There are 16 residues in the CDR3. Germline V gene lookup returns CDR1 LGHNA and CDR2 YNFKEQ. The CDR3 DNA follows: TGTGCCAGCAGAAAGCTGACAGGGACCTCTGGAAACACCATATATTTT. Translated, it gives CASRKLTGTSGNTIYF.

The chain joins TRBV6-5 to TRBJ1-1, with 8 positions matching TRBD1. The CDR3 runs 14 residues. Germline CDR1 is MNHEY and CDR2 is SVGAGI. J lost 4 bases, V lost 4 bases, and 5 bases had no gene match. The CDR3 DNA follows: TGTGCCAGCAGTTTCGGACAGGGCGGCACTGAAGCTTTCTTT. Its protein product is CASSFGQGGTEAFF.

The chain couples TRBV10-2 to TRBJ2-7, with 12 nucleotides matching TRBD2. V lost 6 bases to trimming and J lost 2 bases; unmatched junction nucleotides: 2. The germline CDR1 and CDR2 sequences are WSHSY and SAAADI. CDR3 length: 14 residues. The CDR3 is CASRTSGGPYEQYF. In nucleotides, the CDR3 is TGCGCCAGCAGAACTAGCGGGGGGCCCTACGAGCAGTACTTC.

V and J are TRBV6-6 and TRBJ2-7; 7 bases are shared with TRBD1. Germline assignment: CDR1 MNHNY and CDR2 SVGAGI (reference sequence). J gave up 0 bases and V 5 bases, and 10 bases lay outside the gene matches. The CDR3 covers 16 residues. The CDR3 region is CASSPQDRLSSYEQYF. The CDR3 region has the DNA TGTGCCAGCAGTCCCCAGGACAGGCTCAGCTCCTACGAGCAGTACTTC.

The chain uses TRBV14 and TRBJ1-2; D is perhaps TRBD1 (6 bases). The CDR3 totals 13 residues. The germline V gene encodes CDR1 SGHDN and CDR2 FVKESK. V was pared by 3 bases and J by 4 bases, with 9 bases between. The CDR3 reads CASSQDSFYGYTF. The CDR3 nucleotides are TGTGCCAGCAGCCAGGACAGCTTCTATGGCTACACCTTC.

The chain carries TRBV5-1 and TRBJ2-1; 9 bases are a match to TRBD2. This CDR3 has 15 residues. The junction had 6 bases not matched to a gene; V was cut back by 0 bases and J by 8 bases. The germline V gene has CDR1 SGHRS and CDR2 YFSETQ. The CDR3 bases are TGCGCCAGCAGCTTGGGCGAGCTAGCGGGGTATGAGCAGTTCTTC. Translated, it gives CASSLGELAGYEQFF.

The V and J genes are TRBV5-1 and TRBJ1-3; D gene ambiguous. The CDR3 contains 13 residues. CDR1 is SGHRS, CDR2 YFSETQ, per germline. V was cut by 4 bases and J by 9 bases, with 14 bases left in between. In nucleotides, the CDR3 is TGCGCCAGCAGCCCTCGGGGTGGATCCACCATATATTTT. This encodes CASSPRGGSTIYF.

The CDR3 nucleotides are TGCGCCAGCAGCTTGGGGCAGGAATACACCGGGGAGCTGTTTTTT. Its translation is CASSLGQEYTGELFF. J is TRBJ2-2 and V is TRBV5-1; D gene unclear. This CDR3 contains 15 residues. CDR1 SGHRS and CDR2 YFSETQ come from the germline V gene. The V end lost 0 bases, the J end lost 3 bases, and 9 bases lay between the germline ends.

This chain links TRBV6-2 or TRBV6-3 with TRBJ1-1, with 7 nucleotides matching TRBD1. Germline trimming cut 5 bases from V and 4 bases from J; bases unmatched to any gene: 7. Germline CDR1 and CDR2: MNHEY and SVGEGT. The CDR3 is 14 residues long. The chain's CDR3 is CASSPTGDGTEAFF. CDR3 DNA sequence: TGTGCCAGCAGTCCCACAGGGGATGGCACTGAAGCTTTCTTT.

The rearrangement uses TRBV4-1 and TRBJ1-2, with 9 positions matching TRBD1. There are 13 residues in the CDR3. Germline V gene lookup returns CDR1 MGHRA and CDR2 YSYEKL. V shed 1 base and J 8 bases; nucleotides not matched to a gene: 2. The CDR3 sequence is CASSQAGQGGYTF. The CDR3 DNA is TGCGCCAGCAGCCAAGCGGGACAGGGAGGCTACACCTTC.

In this sample, this clone turned up a few times. The V and J genes are TRBV27 and TRBJ1-1, with 10 nucleotides matching TRBD1. V gave up 5 bases and J gave up 11 bases; unmatched junction bases: 8. Per germline, CDR1 MNHEY and CDR2 SMNVEV (reference sequence). The CDR3 has 13 amino acids. The CDR3 DNA sequence: TGTGCCAGCAGTCTCGGACAGGGGGTAGAGGCTTTCTTT. It translates to CASSLGQGVEAFF.